Below, 32 T cell receptor beta chains from the same sample are listed, as sequenced in a study of blood T cell repertoires in COVID-19. Clones were read by immunoSEQ multiplex PCR, and TCRdb kept only the in-frame ones, dropping some. The sample gives some 99,000 clones, over 70% of which show up once; approximately 11% is in the top ten. Input material: peripheral blood. The receptors derive from a woman of 80 years or more with acute or convalescent COVID-19.

The chain joins TRBV11-3 to TRBJ2-1, with 7 bases matching TRBD2. The V gene's germline CDR1 is SGHNT and CDR2 YENEEA. The CDR3 totals 16 residues. The trim removed 1 base at V and 8 bases at J, leaving 11 bases unmatched. CDR3 amino acids: CASSLGASGQADEQFF. The CDR3 DNA reads TGTGCCAGCAGCTTAGGGGCTAGCGGCCAGGCGGATGAGCAGTTCTTC. Full variable domain (outside the CDR3, taken from reference TRBV11-3 and TRBJ2-1): EAGVVQSPRYKIIEKKQPVAFWCNPISGHNTLYWYLQNLGQGPELLIRYENEEAVDDSQLPKDRFSAERLKGVDSTLKIQPAELGDSAVYLCASSLGASGQADEQFFGPGTRLTVL.

To note about this clone: Within the sample, other DNA sequences also encode this same CDR3. The chain recombines TRBV19 with TRBJ1-5; no reliable D call. Germline V lookup: CDR1 LNHDA, CDR2 SQIVND (reference sequence). V shed 0 bases and J shed 7 bases, with 7 bases lying between them. The CDR3 length is 13 residues. CDR3 sequence (DNA): TGTGCCAGTAGTATAGAGGGGAGGCAGCCCCAGCATTTT. Translated, it gives CASSIEGRQPQHF.

The rearrangement joins TRBV3-1 (or the pseudogene TRBV3-2) to TRBJ1-2; D remains ambiguous. V was shortened by 4 bases and J by 0 bases, with 21 bases between the two germline ends. This CDR3 is 18 amino acids long. Germline CDR1 reads LGHDT; CDR2 reads YNNKEL (reference sequence). This chain's CDR3 is CASSPVEILLQTNYGYTF. The DNA of the CDR3 is TGTGCCAGCAGCCCCGTTGAAATTCTACTTCAAACTAACTATGGCTACACCTTC.

V is TRBV7-2 and J is TRBJ2-1, with 8 bases matching TRBD2. With 5 bases clipped from V and 1 base from J, the junction kept 7 bases outside the gene matches. This CDR3 is 16 amino acids long. CDR1 and CDR2 from the germline V gene are SGHTA and FQGNSA. CDR3 nucleotides: TGTGCCAGCAGCCAGCACGGGACTAGTTCCTACAATGAGCAGTTCTTC. It is translated as CASSQHGTSSYNEQFF.

The J gene is TRBJ2-3, the V gene TRBV5-1, with 14 bases aligning to TRBD2. This CDR3 is built from 18 residues. The germline V gene has CDR1 SGHRS and CDR2 YFSETQ. V lost 2 bases to trimming and J lost 3 bases; unmatched junction nucleotides: 8. CDR3 bases: TGCGCCAGCAGCTTAGGGACTAGCGGGGGCCCGTTAACAGATACGCAGTATTTT. Translating gives CASSLGTSGGPLTDTQYF.

The chain joins TRBV7-6 to TRBJ2-3, with D possibly TRBD1 on 5 matching bases. Germline CDR1 SGHVS, CDR2 FNYEAQ. Trimming took off 8 bases at V and 2 bases at J, with 11 bases between the two ends. The CDR3 has 13 residues. CDR3 sequence (DNA): TGTGCCAGCGGCGACAGATACACAGATACGCAGTATTTT. This codes for CASGDRYTDTQYF.

This clone appeared a single time. The rearrangement uses TRBV5-1 and TRBJ1-2, with TRBD1 matching 7 bases. Per the germline V gene, CDR1 is SGHRS and CDR2 is YFSETQ. The CDR3 is 13 residues long. The J segment lost 6 bases and the V segment lost 6 bases, leaving 8 bases of the junction unmatched. The CDR3 protein is CASTPGQKNGYTF. Here the CDR3 DNA reads TGCGCCAGCACCCCGGGACAGAAAAATGGCTACACCTTC.

This clone was recorded once. The chain combines TRBV15 with TRBJ1-1; D unclear. Deletions cut 7 bases from V and 1 base from J, with 16 bases between. The CDR3 has 15 amino acids. The germline V gene encodes CDR1 LNHNV and CDR2 YYDKDF (reference sequence). DNA of the CDR3: TGTGCCACCAAGACCGAGGTCCGTGAGAACACTGAAGCTTTCTTT. This gives the protein CATKTEVRENTEAFF.

The chain has TRBV3-1 (or the pseudogene TRBV3-2) and TRBJ1-1; D gene unclear. Germline CDR1 and CDR2: LGHDT and YNNKEL (reference sequence). This CDR3 has 14 residues. Trimming took 7 bases from V and 1 from J, leaving 13 bases between them. The CDR3 protein is CASTGYGTNTEAFF. CDR3 nucleotides: TGTGCCAGCACGGGTTACGGCACGAACACTGAAGCTTTCTTT.

This chain connects TRBV20-1 to TRBJ1-2; D is ambiguous. Trimming took off 3 bases at V and 8 bases at J, with 19 bases between the two ends. This CDR3 has 14 residues. CDR1 is DFQATT, CDR2 SNEGSKA, per germline (reference sequence). CDR3 sequence (DNA): TGCAGTGCTAGTCAGGACTCCCCGGACCGGGGCTACACCTTC. Amino acids: CSASQDSPDRGYTF.

J is TRBJ1-2 and V is TRBV27, with 7 bases matching TRBD1. J gave up 0 bases and V 6 bases, and 7 bases lay outside the gene matches. This CDR3 region has 15 residues. Germline V gives CDR1 MNHEY, CDR2 SMNVEV (reference sequence). CDR3 in DNA: TGTGCCAGCAGGGCAACAGGGGTCGCTAACTATGGCTACACCTTC. It translates to CASRATGVANYGYTF.

The chain is built from TRBV2 and TRBJ1-1; no clear D. Germline V gene data show CDR1 as SNHLY and CDR2 as FYNNEI. The CDR3 runs to 13 residues. With 8 bases removed from V and 0 bases from J, the gap between germline ends came to 10 bases. CDR3 nucleotides: TGTGCCAGCCCTGGTTACATGAACACTGAAGCTTTCTTT. Its translation: CASPGYMNTEAFF. The whole variable domain, filled in from reference TRBV2 and TRBJ1-1, reads EPEVTQTPSHQVTQMGQEVILRCVPISNHLYFYWYRQILGQKVEFLVSFYNNEISEKSEIFDDQFSVERPDGSNFTLKIRSTKLEDSAMYFCASPGYMNTEAFFGQGTRLTVV.

In this sample, this clone turned up a few times. The V call is TRBV24-1, the J call TRBJ2-4; TRBD2 agrees at 13 bases. Germline V CDR1 and CDR2: KGHDR, SFDVKD. The CDR3 loop spans 20 amino acids. Unmatched junction bases numbered 11, after V lost 4 bases and J lost 0 bases. In DNA form, the CDR3 reads TGTGCCACCAGTGACATCTCCGGGACTAGCGGGATACTAGCCAAAAACATTCAGTACTTC. It is translated as CATSDISGTSGILAKNIQYF.

This clone was seen only a few times. The chain couples TRBV10-3 to TRBJ1-5, with D perhaps matching TRBD1 (5 bases). Germline V gene sequence: CDR1 ENHRY, CDR2 SYGVKD. V lost 10 bases and J lost 3, with 16 bases in between. The length of the CDR3 is 14 residues. DNA for the CDR3: TGTGCCACCATGTCCCCAGGGTCCAATCAGCCCCAGCATTTT. Amino acids: CATMSPGSNQPQHF.

The V gene is TRBV10-1, the J gene TRBJ2-3, with TRBD2 matching 11 bases. The ends lost 2 bases at V and 2 bases at J; junction bases unmatched: 6. The CDR3 has 17 amino acids. CDR1 WNHNN and CDR2 SYGVQD come from the germline V gene (reference sequence). CDR3 in amino acids: CASSEGRLAGNTDTQYF. CDR3 coding DNA: TGCGCCAGCAGTGAGGGCCGACTAGCGGGGAACACAGATACGCAGTATTTT.

The chain combines TRBV5-4 with TRBJ2-5; 7 positions match TRBD1. This CDR3 is 14 amino acids long. Germline V lookup: CDR1 SGHNT, CDR2 YYREEE (reference sequence). V gave up 4 bases and J gave up 2 bases; unmatched junction bases: 5. CDR3 coding DNA: TGTGCCAGCAGCAACCGGGACAGTCAAGAGACCCAGTACTTC. Amino acid sequence: CASSNRDSQETQYF.

The chain has TRBV7-2 and TRBJ2-6; 9 bases fit TRBD2. The CDR3 spans 19 residues. The germline V gene encodes CDR1 SGHTA and CDR2 FQGNSA. V shed 4 bases and J 3 bases; nucleotides not matched to a gene: 13. In DNA form, the CDR3 reads TGTGCCAGCAGCTATCCTCGCGGGGGGGCAAGGGATGGGGCCAACGTCCTGACTTTC. It yields the protein CASSYPRGGARDGANVLTF.

This chain links TRBV9 with TRBJ1-2, with a possible D match to TRBD1 (6 bases). The V end was cut by 3 bases, the J end by 4 bases, with 13 bases between. The CDR3 is made up of 14 amino acids. The germline gives CDR1 SGDLS, CDR2 YYNGEE. Here the CDR3 reads CASSGDRFGYGYTF. DNA of the CDR3: TGTGCCAGCAGCGGCGACAGGTTCGGCTATGGCTACACCTTC.

V gene TRBV2 combines with J gene TRBJ2-7, with D maybe TRBD1 (5 bases). Germline-derived CDR1 and CDR2 are SNHLY and FYNNEI. The CDR3 has 19 residues. With 0 bases removed from V and 2 bases from J, the gap between germline ends came to 23 bases. The CDR3 reads CASSEAIPQAQRGTYEQYF. The DNA for the CDR3 is TGTGCCAGCAGTGAAGCGATACCTCAGGCACAAAGGGGAACCTACGAGCAGTACTTC.

The table lists this clone with a count of one. The chain employs TRBV24-1 and TRBJ2-4, with 11 bases aligning to TRBD2. This CDR3 spans 19 amino acids. Germline CDR1 and CDR2: KGHDR and SFDVKD. The J segment lost 2 bases and the V segment lost 4 bases, leaving 12 bases of the junction unmatched. DNA of the CDR3: TGTGCCACCAGTGACATCACCCCGGGACTAGCGGTTTCCAAAAACATTCAGTACTTC. This codes for CATSDITPGLAVSKNIQYF.

The rearrangement joins TRBV11-2 to TRBJ1-2; possibly TRBD1 for D (6 bases). The CDR3 spans 14 residues. Germline CDR1 and CDR2: SGHAT and FQNNGV. Trimming shortened V by 3 bases and J by 8 bases, and 16 bases separated the two germline ends. CDR3 region: CASSFHQGQEGYTF. The CDR3, as DNA: TGTGCCAGCAGCTTCCACCAGGGGCAGGAAGGCTACACCTTC. Full variable domain (missing parts from reference TRBV11-2 and TRBJ1-2): EAGVAQSPRYKIIEKRQSVAFWCNPISGHATLYWYQQILGQGPKLLIQFQNNGVVDDSQLPKDRFSAERLKGVDSTLKIQPAKLEDSAVYLCASSFHQGQEGYTFGSGTRLTVV.

The chain carries TRBV10-3 and TRBJ2-2, with D possibly matching TRBD1 (6 bases). CDR1 ENHRY and CDR2 SYGVKD come from the germline V gene. The CDR3 is 14 residues long. V was shortened by 9 bases and J by 3 bases, with 14 bases between the two germline ends. DNA of the CDR3: TGTGCCATTACAGCGGACAGATACACCGGGGAGCTGTTTTTT. Translation: CAITADRYTGELFF.

This rearrangement joins TRBV27 to TRBJ1-1; D remains unclear. Germline V CDR1 and CDR2: MNHEY, SMNVEV (reference sequence). The V end was cut by 6 bases, the J end by 4 bases, with 15 bases between. CDR3 length: 14 amino acids. This CDR3 is CASSRPGRATEAFF. The CDR3 coding sequence is TGTGCCAGCAGCCGACCGGGGAGGGCCACTGAAGCTTTCTTT.

The chain couples TRBV18 to TRBJ1-5; 7 positions agree with TRBD1. This CDR3 comprises 15 residues. With 5 bases clipped from V and 0 bases from J, the junction kept 4 bases outside the gene matches. Germline CDR1 KGHSH, CDR2 LQKENI. CDR3 DNA: TGTGCCAGCTCAACAGGGACAGATAGCAATCAGCCCCAGCATTTT. This sequence encodes CASSTGTDSNQPQHF.

This clone was observed a few times. V is TRBV5-1 and J is TRBJ1-2; the D is unclear. The germline gives CDR1 SGHRS, CDR2 YFSETQ. The germline V and J ends were trimmed by 4 bases and 4 bases, with 14 bases remaining between them. The CDR3 totals 14 residues. The CDR3 reads CASSPEGSSYGYTF. CDR3 in DNA: TGCGCCAGCAGCCCCGAAGGGAGTTCCTATGGCTACACCTTC.

V usage is TRBV5-1 and J usage is TRBJ1-1, with 8 bases that match TRBD1. This CDR3 comprises 13 residues. The germline gives CDR1 SGHRS, CDR2 YFSETQ. V lost 4 bases, J lost 5 bases, and 4 bases stayed unmatched. CDR3: CASSQDRETEAFF. CDR3 sequence (DNA): TGCGCCAGCAGCCAGGACAGGGAAACTGAAGCTTTCTTT.

The CDR3: CAWSQGGETQYF. CDR3 DNA: TGTGCCTGGAGTCAGGGGGGAGAGACCCAGTACTTC. This chain uses TRBV30 with TRBJ2-5; D possibly corresponds to TRBD1 (7 bases). V gave up 2 bases and J gave up 4 bases, with 8 bases separating them. This CDR3 is 12 amino acids long. CDR1 and CDR2 (germline): GTSNPN, SVGIG (reference sequence).

This chain joins TRBV5-6 and TRBJ2-3, with 10 bases matching TRBD2. The germline CDR1 and CDR2 sequences are SGHDT and YYEEEE. The CDR3 loop spans 16 amino acids. Germline trimming cut 0 bases from V and 1 base from J; bases unmatched to any gene: 2. CDR3 nucleotides: TGTGCCAGCAGCTTGGGAACTAGCGGGGGCACAGATACGCAGTATTTT. This gives the protein CASSLGTSGGTDTQYF.

In its sample, this clone was seen once. This rearrangement joins TRBV5-1 to TRBJ1-1, with 8 bases fitting TRBD1. Trimming took 3 bases from V and 4 from J; bases not matched to a gene: 14. The germline gives CDR1 SGHRS, CDR2 YFSETQ. CDR3 length: 17 amino acids. The CDR3, as DNA: TGCGCCAGCAGCTCCCACTACGAGACAGGGGTGGTCACTGAAGCTTTCTTT. Translation: CASSSHYETGVVTEAFF.

This chain joins TRBV6-1 and TRBJ1-5; D is uncertain. With 1 base removed from V and 6 bases from J, the gap between germline ends came to 13 bases. The CDR3 loop spans 15 amino acids. CDR1 and CDR2 (germline): MNHNS, SASEGT. The CDR3: CASSEVGRYSQPQHF. The CDR3 DNA reads TGTGCCAGCAGTGAAGTAGGCAGGTACTCTCAGCCCCAGCATTTT.

The J gene is TRBJ2-7, the V gene TRBV28; weak D call: TRBD2 (6 bases). Germline CDR1 is MDHEN and CDR2 is SYDVKM. V lost 7 bases and J lost 4, with 23 bases in between. CDR3 length: 16 amino acids. The CDR3 sequence: CASNPSGRTGAYEQYV. The CDR3 DNA sequence: TGTGCCAGCAATCCCTCGGGTCGTACGGGAGCTTACGAGCAGTACGTC.

The V call is TRBV5-4, the J call TRBJ2-1; TRBD1 matches 7 bases. CDR3 length equals 13 residues. CDR1 and CDR2 (germline): SGHNT, YYREEE (reference sequence). V lost 0 bases to trimming and J lost 11 bases; unmatched junction nucleotides: 5. CDR3 DNA: TGTGCCAGCAGCTTGGGGGGGACAGCAAAGCAGTTCTTC. Translation: CASSLGGTAKQFF.